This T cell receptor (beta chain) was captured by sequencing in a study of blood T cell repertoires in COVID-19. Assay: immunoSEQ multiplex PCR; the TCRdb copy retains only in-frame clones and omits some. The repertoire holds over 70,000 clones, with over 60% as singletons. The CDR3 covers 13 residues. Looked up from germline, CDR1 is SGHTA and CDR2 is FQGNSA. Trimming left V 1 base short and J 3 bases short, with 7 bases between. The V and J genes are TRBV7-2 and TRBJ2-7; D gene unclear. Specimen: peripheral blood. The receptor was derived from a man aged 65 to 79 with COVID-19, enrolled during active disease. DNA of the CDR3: TGTGCCAGCAGCTTAGGATCCGGCTACGAGCAGTACTTC. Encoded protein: CASSLGSGYEQYF.